This T cell receptor beta chain was sequenced during a study of shared clonotypes between healthy human individuals. At the level of the study: CD8 memory received one plate per donor, CD8 naive two, CD4 memory three and CD4 naive three.

Deep-level assay runs were performed. Libraries were prepared by immunoSEQ multiplex PCR; TCRdb keeps only in-frame clonotypes and omits some of them. The sample records approximately 2.1 million clones, 85% to 95% being singletons. With respect to this clone: The antigen is not known. Other DNA sequences in this specimen translate into the identical CDR3.

Study-level findings and limits: Among the subsets, naive ones generally showed larger estimated richness than memory ones. The expectation was that sequencing depth would affect clonotype sharing among donors.

CDR1 and CDR2 (germline): SGDLS, YYNGEE. This CDR3 contains 14 residues. Trimming left V 2 bases short and J 1 base short, with 9 bases between. The chain combines TRBV9 with TRBJ1-1; D may be TRBD1 (6 bases). The source is a man aged 18-30 years in good health. Some clones in this sample may be carry-over from other donors' samples. The sequenced sample consisted of naive CD4+ T cells from PBMCs. As to subset: CD45RA+ positively selected. The CDR3 loop reads CASSVAGENTEAFF. Here the CDR3 DNA reads TGTGCCAGCAGCGTGGCAGGGGAGAACACTGAAGCTTTCTTT.